The clone carrying this TCR beta chain showed up just once. Its antigen is unidentified. These data are taken from a study of Ad26.COV2.S vaccination and SARS-CoV-2 variants. Study summary: Donor got 5x10^10 or 1x10^11 viral particles of Ad26.COV2.S. Study results and caveats: Spike-specific CD8+ and CD4+ T cell responses reportedly showed substantial breadth after vaccination. Placebo recipients had lower spike-specific TCR breadth than vaccine recipients.

Unmatched junction bases numbered 18, after V lost 6 bases and J lost 3 bases. CDR3 length equals 18 residues. Germline CDR1 is KGHSH and CDR2 is LQKENI. Treatment: around 19 received Ad26.COV2.S at low or high dose, single or two shots; roughly 5 received placebo; per-sample allocation not given. Day 63 after the first injection of vaccine or placebo was the sampling time. TCRdb's copy holds only in-frame clones and misses some; the assay was immunoSEQ multiplex PCR. The profile shows around 450,000 clones, approximately 90% of them singletons. The source material was peripheral blood, sampled in a trial of Ad26.COV2.S vaccine versus placebo. This clonotype originated in a person between 18 and 65 years old who received the Ad26.COV2.S COVID-19 vaccine or a placebo. The V gene is TRBV18, the J gene TRBJ2-7, with 9 bases lining up with TRBD1. CDR3 bases: TGTGCCAGCTCTCAAGCCGTTGAGTCGGGACAGGGCCTCTACGAGCAGTACTTC. It codes for CASSQAVESGQGLYEQYF.